One sample yielded the 2 T cell receptor beta chains listed below, sequenced in a study of breast tumors, draining lymph nodes, adjacent tissues. From the multiplex PCR reads, TCRdb called clonotypes with MiXCR, one entry per CDR3 protein. In the table there are around 250,000 distinct CDR3 sequences, under 40% of which are singletons. Axillary draining lymph nodes of breast cancer patients supplied the node samples. Sequences were obtained from axillary lymph node tissue. These receptors came from a female donor with breast cancer. Some clones in this sample may be carry-over from other donors' samples.

With respect to this clonotype: The junction differs from germline at one of its ends, possibly a read error. The chain joins TRBV6-1 to TRBJ2-5, with 7 bases matching TRBD1. CDR3 length: 16 residues. The V gene's germline CDR1 is MNHNS and CDR2 SASEGT. CDR3 DNA sequence: TGTGCCAGCAGTCCCGCGGTGGGAAGGGGGCAAGAGACCCGGTACTTC. Protein product: CASSPAVGRGQETRYF.

This clonotype was detected only a few times. This chain joins TRBV20-1 and TRBJ2-1; 8 bases match TRBD2. With 3 bases clipped from V and 3 bases from J, the junction kept 16 bases outside the gene matches. Germline CDR1 DFQATT, CDR2 SNEGSKA (reference sequence). CDR3 length: 18 residues. In DNA form, the CDR3 reads TGCAGTGCTAGGGGGGGTTCGCTAGCGGGTCCCCTCTACAATGAGCAGTTCTTC. Residues: CSARGGSLAGPLYNEQFF.